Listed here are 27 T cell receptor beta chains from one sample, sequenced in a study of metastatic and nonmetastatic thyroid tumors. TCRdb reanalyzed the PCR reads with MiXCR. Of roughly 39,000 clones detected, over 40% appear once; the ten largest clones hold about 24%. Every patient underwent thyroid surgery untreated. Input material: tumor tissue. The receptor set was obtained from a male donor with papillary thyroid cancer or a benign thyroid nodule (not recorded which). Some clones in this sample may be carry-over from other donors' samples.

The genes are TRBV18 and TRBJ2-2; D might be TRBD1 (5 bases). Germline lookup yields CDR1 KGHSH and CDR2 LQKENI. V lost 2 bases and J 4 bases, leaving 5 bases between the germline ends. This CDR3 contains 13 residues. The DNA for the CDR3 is TGTGCCAGCTCACCAGGGGCCACCGGGGAGCTGTTTTTT. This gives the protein CASSPGATGELFF.

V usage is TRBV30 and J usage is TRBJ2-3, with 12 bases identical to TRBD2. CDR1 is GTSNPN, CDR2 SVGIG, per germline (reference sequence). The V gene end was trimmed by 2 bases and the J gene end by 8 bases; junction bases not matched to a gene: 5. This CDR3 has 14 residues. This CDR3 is CAWSKGLAGATQYF. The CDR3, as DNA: TGTGCCTGGAGTAAGGGACTAGCGGGTGCTACGCAGTATTTT.

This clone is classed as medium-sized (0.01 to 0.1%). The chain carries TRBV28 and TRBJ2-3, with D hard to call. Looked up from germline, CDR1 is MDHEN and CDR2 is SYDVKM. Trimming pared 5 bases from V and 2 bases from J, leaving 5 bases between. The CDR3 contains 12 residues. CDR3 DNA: TGTGCCAGCAGTCCCAACACAGATACGCAGTATTTT. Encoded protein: CASSPNTDTQYF.

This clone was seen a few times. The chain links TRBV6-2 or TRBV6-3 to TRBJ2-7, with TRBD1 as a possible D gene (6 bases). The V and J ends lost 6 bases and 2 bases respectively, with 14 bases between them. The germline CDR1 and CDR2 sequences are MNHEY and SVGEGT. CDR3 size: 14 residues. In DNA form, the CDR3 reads TGTGCCAGCAGGTCGGGACATTCTACCTACGAGCAGTACTTC. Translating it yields CASRSGHSTYEQYF.

The CDR3 DNA follows: TGTGCCAGCAGATCCAACCCTCAGGGTTCTAATTCACCCCTCCACTTT. Translated, it gives CASRSNPQGSNSPLHF. V usage is TRBV11-2 and J usage is TRBJ1-6; TRBD1 is a possible D gene (5 bases). Trimming stripped 6 bases from V and 6 bases from J, with 18 bases between. The CDR3 runs to 16 residues. The V gene's germline CDR1 is SGHAT and CDR2 FQNNGV.

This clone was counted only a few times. In nucleotides, the CDR3 is TGCGCCAGCAGCTTGGGAGGGACAGGGTCCACTGAAGCTTTCTTT. Translation gives CASSLGGTGSTEAFF. The genes are TRBV5-1 and TRBJ1-1; TRBD1 aligns across 9 bases. J was trimmed by 4 bases and V by 0 bases; bases with no gene match: 4. There are 15 residues in the CDR3. Germline V gene data show CDR1 as SGHRS and CDR2 as YFSETQ.

The CDR3 loop is CASSLASGNTEAFF. The DNA of the CDR3 is TGTGCCAGCAGCTTAGCCTCGGGGAACACTGAAGCTTTCTTT. This chain uses TRBV7-8 with TRBJ1-1; no clear D gene. Trimming took off 0 bases at V and 1 base at J, with 6 bases between the two ends. The CDR3 extends over 14 amino acids. Germline V lookup: CDR1 SGHVS, CDR2 FQNEAQ.

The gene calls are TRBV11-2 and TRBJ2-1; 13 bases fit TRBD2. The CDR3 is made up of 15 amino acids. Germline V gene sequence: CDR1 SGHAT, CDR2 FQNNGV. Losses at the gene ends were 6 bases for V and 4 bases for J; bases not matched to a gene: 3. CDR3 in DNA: TGTGCCAGCAGACGGACTAGCGGGGGATACAATGAGCAGTTCTTC. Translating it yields CASRRTSGGYNEQFF. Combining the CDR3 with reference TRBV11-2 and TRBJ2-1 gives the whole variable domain EAGVAQSPRYKIIEKRQSVAFWCNPISGHATLYWYQQILGQGPKLLIQFQNNGVVDDSQLPKDRFSAERLKGVDSTLKIQPAKLEDSAVYLCASRRTSGGYNEQFFGPGTRLTVL.

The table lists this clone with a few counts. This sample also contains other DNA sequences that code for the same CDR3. The CDR3 reads CASSELAGGYNEQFF. CDR3 DNA sequence: TGTGCCAGCAGTGAACTAGCGGGGGGGTACAATGAGCAGTTCTTC. The chain employs TRBV6-1 and TRBJ2-1; 12 bases agree with TRBD2. Trimming took 2 bases from V and 4 from J; bases not matched to a gene: 0. Germline CDR1 reads MNHNS; CDR2 reads SASEGT. The CDR3 contains 15 residues.

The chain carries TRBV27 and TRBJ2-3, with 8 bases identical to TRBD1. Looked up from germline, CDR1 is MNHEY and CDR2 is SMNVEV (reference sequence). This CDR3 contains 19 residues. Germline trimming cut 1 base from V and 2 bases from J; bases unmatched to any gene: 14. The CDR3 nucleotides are TGTGCCAGCAGTTTATACTCCCTCACGACAGGGGCGATCACAGATACGCAGTATTTT. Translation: CASSLYSLTTGAITDTQYF.

This CDR3 reads CASSLQGVSYNEQFF. The CDR3 coding sequence is TGTGCCAGCTCTCTACAGGGGGTATCCTACAATGAGCAGTTCTTC. The chain combines TRBV18 with TRBJ2-1; 8 bases fit TRBD1. Germline CDR1 KGHSH, CDR2 LQKENI. J gave up 1 base and V 6 bases, and 5 bases lay outside the gene matches. This CDR3 comprises 15 residues.

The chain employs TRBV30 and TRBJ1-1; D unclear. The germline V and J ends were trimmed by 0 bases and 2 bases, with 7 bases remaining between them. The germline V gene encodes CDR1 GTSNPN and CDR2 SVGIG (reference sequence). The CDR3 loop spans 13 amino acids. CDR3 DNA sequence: TGTGCCTGGAGTGTAAAGGGAAACACTGAAGCTTTCTTT. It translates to CAWSVKGNTEAFF.

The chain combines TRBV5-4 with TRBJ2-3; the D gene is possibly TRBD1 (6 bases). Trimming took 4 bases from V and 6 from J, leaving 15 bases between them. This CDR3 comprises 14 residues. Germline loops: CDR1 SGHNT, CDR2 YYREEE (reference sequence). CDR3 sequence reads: CASSTEQGADTQYF. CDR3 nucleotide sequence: TGTGCCAGCAGCACAGAACAGGGAGCGGATACGCAGTATTTT.

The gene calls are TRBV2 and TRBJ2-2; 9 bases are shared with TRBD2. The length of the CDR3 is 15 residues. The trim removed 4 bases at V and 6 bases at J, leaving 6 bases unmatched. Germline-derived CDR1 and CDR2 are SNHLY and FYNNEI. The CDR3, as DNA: TGTGCCAGCAGTGGGGGCGGGGGGGCATCCGGGGAGCTGTTTTTT. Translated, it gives CASSGGGGASGELFF.

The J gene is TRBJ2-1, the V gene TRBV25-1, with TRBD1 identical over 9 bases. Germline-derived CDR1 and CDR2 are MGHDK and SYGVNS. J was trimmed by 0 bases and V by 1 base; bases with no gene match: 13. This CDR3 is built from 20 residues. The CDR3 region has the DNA TGTGCCAGCAGTGAATTGGGGACAGGGCTTACTATTGACTCCTACAATGAGCAGTTCTTC. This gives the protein CASSELGTGLTIDSYNEQFF.

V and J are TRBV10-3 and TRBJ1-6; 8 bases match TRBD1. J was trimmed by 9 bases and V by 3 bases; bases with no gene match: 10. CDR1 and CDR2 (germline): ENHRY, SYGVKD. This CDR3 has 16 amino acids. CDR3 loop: CAISDGQGRAVSPLHF. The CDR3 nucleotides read TGTGCCATCAGTGATGGACAGGGTCGGGCTGTTTCACCCCTCCACTTT.

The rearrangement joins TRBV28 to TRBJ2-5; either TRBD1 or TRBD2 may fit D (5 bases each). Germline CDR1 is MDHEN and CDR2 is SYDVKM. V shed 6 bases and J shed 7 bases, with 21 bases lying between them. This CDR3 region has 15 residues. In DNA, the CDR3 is TGTGCCAGCAGCCGCGATGGGACGGGGAAGGGGACCCAGTACTTC. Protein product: CASSRDGTGKGTQYF.

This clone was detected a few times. Here the CDR3 DNA reads TGTGCCAGCAGTTTCTTGGGGATTAATCAGCCCCAGCATTTT. Residues: CASSFLGINQPQHF. This sequence joins TRBV12-3 or TRBV12-4 and TRBJ1-5; D unclear. Deletions cut 3 bases from V and 4 bases from J, with 10 bases between. This CDR3 has 14 residues.

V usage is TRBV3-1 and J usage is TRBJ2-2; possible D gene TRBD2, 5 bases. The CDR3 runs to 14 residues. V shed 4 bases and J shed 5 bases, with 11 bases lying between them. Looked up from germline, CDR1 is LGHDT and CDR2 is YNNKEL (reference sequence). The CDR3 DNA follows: TGTGCCAGCAGCCTGGGAGAGGCGACCGGGGAGCTGTTTTTT. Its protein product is CASSLGEATGELFF.

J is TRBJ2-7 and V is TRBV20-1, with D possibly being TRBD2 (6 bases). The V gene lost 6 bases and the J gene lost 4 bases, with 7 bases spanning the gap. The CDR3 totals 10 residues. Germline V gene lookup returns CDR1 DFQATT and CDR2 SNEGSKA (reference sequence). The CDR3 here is CSAGGYEQYF. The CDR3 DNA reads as TGCAGTGCCGGGGGATACGAGCAGTACTTC.

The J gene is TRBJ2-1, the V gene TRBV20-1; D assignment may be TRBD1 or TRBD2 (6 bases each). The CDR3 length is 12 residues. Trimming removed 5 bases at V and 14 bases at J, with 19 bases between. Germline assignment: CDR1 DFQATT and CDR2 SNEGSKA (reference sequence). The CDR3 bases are TGCAGTGCTGGGCGGGACACCACTCGGGAGTTCTTC. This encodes CSAGRDTTREFF.

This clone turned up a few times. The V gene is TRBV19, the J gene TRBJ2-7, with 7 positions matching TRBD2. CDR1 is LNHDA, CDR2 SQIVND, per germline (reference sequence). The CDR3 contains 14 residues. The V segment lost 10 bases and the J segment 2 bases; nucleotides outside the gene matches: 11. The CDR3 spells CAISFSSGPYEQYF. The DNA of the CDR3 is TGTGCCATTTCCTTCTCTAGCGGACCCTACGAGCAGTACTTC.

CDR3 coding DNA: TGCGCCAGCAGCTCGACCTCAGGAAAAGACGCCTACGAGCAGTACTTC. This translates into CASSSTSGKDAYEQYF. The chain combines TRBV5-1 with TRBJ2-7; unclear D gene. V was cut by 3 bases and J by 2 bases, with 18 bases left in between. Germline V gene data show CDR1 as SGHRS and CDR2 as YFSETQ. The CDR3 covers 16 residues.

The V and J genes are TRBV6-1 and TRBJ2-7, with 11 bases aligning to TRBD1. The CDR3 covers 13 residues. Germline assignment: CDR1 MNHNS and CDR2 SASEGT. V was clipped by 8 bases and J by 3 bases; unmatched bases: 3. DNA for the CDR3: TGTGCCAGCCGGGACAGGGGGTTCTACGAGCAGTACTTC. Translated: CASRDRGFYEQYF.

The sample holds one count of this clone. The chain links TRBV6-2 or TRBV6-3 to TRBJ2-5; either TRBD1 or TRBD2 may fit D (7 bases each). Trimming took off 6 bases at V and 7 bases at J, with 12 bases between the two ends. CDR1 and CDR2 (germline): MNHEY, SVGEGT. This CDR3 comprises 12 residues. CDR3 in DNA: TGTGCCAGCAGCCCAGGGGGGGGGACCCAGTACTTC. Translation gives CASSPGGGTQYF.

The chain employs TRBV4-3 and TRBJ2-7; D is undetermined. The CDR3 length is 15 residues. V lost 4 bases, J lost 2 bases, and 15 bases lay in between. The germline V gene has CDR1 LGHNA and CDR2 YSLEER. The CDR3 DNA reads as TGCGCCAGCAGCCCCCGCTTAGGCGAAGCCTACGAGCAGTACTTC. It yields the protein CASSPRLGEAYEQYF.

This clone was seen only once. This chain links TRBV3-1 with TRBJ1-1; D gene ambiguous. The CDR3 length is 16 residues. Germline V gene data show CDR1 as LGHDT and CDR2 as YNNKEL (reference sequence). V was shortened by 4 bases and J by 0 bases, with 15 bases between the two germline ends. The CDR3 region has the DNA TGTGCCAGCAGCCCATCGATCAGGAGAATGAACACTGAAGCTTTCTTT. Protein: CASSPSIRRMNTEAFF.